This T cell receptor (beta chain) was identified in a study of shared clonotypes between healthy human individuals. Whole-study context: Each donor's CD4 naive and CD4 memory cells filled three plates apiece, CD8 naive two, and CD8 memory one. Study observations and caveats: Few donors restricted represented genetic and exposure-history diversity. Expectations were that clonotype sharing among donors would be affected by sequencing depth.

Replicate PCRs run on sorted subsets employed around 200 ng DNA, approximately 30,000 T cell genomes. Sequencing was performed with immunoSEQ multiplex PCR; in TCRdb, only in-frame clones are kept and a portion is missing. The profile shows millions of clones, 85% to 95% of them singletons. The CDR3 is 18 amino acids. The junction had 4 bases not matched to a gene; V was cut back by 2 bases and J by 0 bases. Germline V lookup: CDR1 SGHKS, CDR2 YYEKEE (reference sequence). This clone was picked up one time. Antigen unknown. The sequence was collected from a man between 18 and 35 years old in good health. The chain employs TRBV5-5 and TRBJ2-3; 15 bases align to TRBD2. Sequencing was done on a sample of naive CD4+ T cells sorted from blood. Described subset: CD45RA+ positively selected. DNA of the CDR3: TGTGCCAGCAGCTTTGGGACTAGCGGGAGGAAAAGCACAGATACGCAGTATTTT. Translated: CASSFGTSGRKSTDTQYF.